The clone carrying this T cell receptor beta chain turned up a few times. The antigen is undetermined. The sequenced template was cDNA made from the entire isolated RNA. The data were produced by immunoSEQ multiplex PCR, yet TCRdb's version contains in-frame clones alone and is incomplete. The data contain 310,000 or so clones, approximately 9.9% of them singletons. Isolation of CD4+ naive, central memory, regulatory and stem cell-like memory cells was achieved by sorting via CD45RO/CCR7/CD25/CD127/CD95/CD27. The CDR3 spans 15 residues. Germline CDR1 is MNHEY and CDR2 is SMNVEV (reference sequence). The junction had 11 bases not matched to a gene; V was cut back by 3 bases and J by 11 bases. The data originate from a study of beta chain features in type 1 diabetes. Overall study results and limits: The VDJ junctions of type 1 diabetes patients carried fewer insertions and more deletions. Type 1 diabetes patients showed a moderate but significant shortening of TCRB CDR3s in all four CD4+ subsets.

The chain employs TRBV27 and TRBJ2-1, with 9 bases lining up with TRBD2. Source material: naive CD4+ T cells from blood. This clonotype originated in a woman in her 30s in good health. CDR3 sequence: CASSFSRTSAQKQFF. The CDR3 DNA reads TGTGCCAGCAGTTTTTCTAGGACTAGCGCCCAGAAGCAGTTCTTC.